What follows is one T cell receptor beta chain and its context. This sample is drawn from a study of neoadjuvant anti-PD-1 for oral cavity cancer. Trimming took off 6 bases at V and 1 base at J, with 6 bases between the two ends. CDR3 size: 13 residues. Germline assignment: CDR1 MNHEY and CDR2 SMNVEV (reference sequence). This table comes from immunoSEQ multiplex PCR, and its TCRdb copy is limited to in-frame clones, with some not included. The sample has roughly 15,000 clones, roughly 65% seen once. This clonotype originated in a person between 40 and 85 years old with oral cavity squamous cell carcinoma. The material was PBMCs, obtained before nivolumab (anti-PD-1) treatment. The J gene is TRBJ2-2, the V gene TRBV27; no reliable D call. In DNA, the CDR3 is TGTGCCAGCAGCATCCTGAACACCGGGGAGCTGTTTTTT. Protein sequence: CASSILNTGELFF.